The text below deals with one T cell receptor (beta chain). The data were obtained in a study of blood T cell repertoires in COVID-19. Turning to the study itself: COVID-19 samples from acute and convalescent phases originated in the United States, Italy and Spain.

Generated by immunoSEQ multiplex PCR, the TCRdb table keeps only in-frame clones and is missing some. The sample has a few hundred thousand clones, about 90% seen once; the top ten hold roughly 10%. Germline V CDR1 and CDR2: SGHTA, FQGNSA. This CDR3 spans 16 amino acids. Trimming took off 1 base at V and 3 bases at J, with 14 bases between the two ends. The sample was peripheral blood. The chain joins TRBV7-2 to TRBJ2-3; tentatively, D is TRBD2 (5 bases). This receptor was obtained from a woman aged 70-85 years with COVID-19, enrolled during active disease. CDR3 sequence reads: CASSLGTGIGTDTQYF. The CDR3, as DNA: TGTGCCAGCAGCTTAGGAACGGGGATAGGTACAGATACGCAGTATTTT.